This entry lists 19 T cell receptor beta chains sequenced from one sample in a study of blood T cell repertoires in COVID-19 (TCRdb year 2020). Libraries were built with the immunoSEQ multiplex PCR assay. This immuneACCESS table, as held by TCRdb, lists in-frame sequences with V and J called but not all clones. Of the missing ones, under half trace to an unresolved V gene in checked studies; the others have no known cause. This sample gives around 160,000 clones in total; around 80% of them show up just once. 10% to 15% of the sample rests with the top ten. The sequencing sample was made of peripheral blood. All receptors come from a man between 60 and 75 years old with active or convalescent COVID-19.

The genes are TRBV28 and TRBJ1-5; D possibly corresponds to TRBD1 (6 bases). The V and J ends lost 1 base and 9 bases respectively, with 13 bases between them. Per germline, CDR1 MDHEN and CDR2 SYDVKM. The CDR3 consists of 14 residues. CDR3 in DNA: TGTGCCAGCAGTTTATCCAGGGGCGGGGGGCCCCAGCATTTT. Its protein is CASSLSRGGGPQHF.

This chain uses TRBV5-5 with TRBJ2-5; 10 nucleotides align to TRBD2. There are 17 residues in the CDR3. From germline, CDR1 is SGHKS and CDR2 YYEKEE (reference sequence). After removal of 2 bases from V and 5 bases from J, the junction contained 12 bases not matched to a gene. The CDR3 is CASSFGQKASGSETQYF. As DNA, the CDR3 is TGTGCCAGCAGCTTTGGACAAAAGGCTAGCGGGAGCGAGACCCAGTACTTC.

The CDR3 DNA is TGTGCCAGCAGCCAAGGGACAGGCCCTAGGGAGACCCAGTACTTC. Protein: CASSQGTGPRETQYF. The chain has TRBV4-2 and TRBJ2-5; TRBD1 aligns across 7 bases. Unmatched junction bases numbered 7, after V lost 1 base and J lost 5 bases. Germline-derived CDR1 and CDR2 are LGHNA and YNFKEQ. This CDR3 comprises 15 residues.

This clone showed up just a few times. J is TRBJ2-4 and V is TRBV18, with TRBD1 matching 9 bases. V lost 1 base to trimming and J lost 7 bases; unmatched junction nucleotides: 11. Germline V gives CDR1 KGHSH, CDR2 LQKENI. This CDR3 is built from 17 residues. CDR3 loop: CASSPRGPGQGGNIQYF. The CDR3 DNA reads as TGTGCCAGCTCACCACGGGGCCCGGGACAGGGTGGCAACATTCAGTACTTC. The variable domain in full, with the rest retrieved from reference TRBV18 and TRBJ2-4, is NAGVMQNPRHLVRRRGQEARLRCSPMKGHSHVYWYRQLPEEGLKFMVYLQKENIIDESGMPKERFSAEFPKEGPSILRIQQVVRGDSAAYFCASSPRGPGQGGNIQYFGAGTRLSVL.

This clone was seen a single time. The CDR3 DNA follows: TGTGCCAGCAGTAACGGGGCTGGGGGCTTTCAGCCCCAGCATTTT. It is translated as CASSNGAGGFQPQHF. The V gene is TRBV6-5, the J gene TRBJ1-5; weak D call: TRBD1 (6 bases). CDR3 length equals 15 residues. Germline CDR1 and CDR2: MNHEY and SVGAGI. V lost 5 bases, J lost 6 bases, and 17 bases lay in between.

The chain joins TRBV5-4 to TRBJ1-2; 9 bases are a match to TRBD1. With 3 bases clipped from V and 6 bases from J, the junction kept 6 bases outside the gene matches. The CDR3 runs 14 residues. Germline CDR1 reads SGHNT; CDR2 reads YYREEE (reference sequence). The CDR3 DNA reads TGTGCCAGCAGCTCGGGACAGGGCCTTCATGGCTACACCTTC. This gives the protein CASSSGQGLHGYTF.

The V gene is TRBV9, the J gene TRBJ2-5; tentatively, D is TRBD2 (6 bases). Germline CDR1 and CDR2: SGDLS and YYNGEE. V was clipped by 4 bases and J by 5 bases, with 15 bases between them. This CDR3 has 14 amino acids. CDR3 coding DNA: TGTGCCAGCAGCTGGGGGACTTCGCAGGAGACCCAGTACTTC. It yields the protein CASSWGTSQETQYF.

J is TRBJ2-2 and V is TRBV5-1; 9 positions match TRBD1. V lost 0 bases and J lost 3; bases outside the gene matches: 6. This CDR3 has 17 amino acids. Germline V lookup: CDR1 SGHRS, CDR2 YFSETQ. The CDR3 region has the DNA TGCGCCAGCAGCTTGGCCCTCTGGACAGGGGACACCGGGGAGCTGTTTTTT. As protein: CASSLALWTGDTGELFF.

This rearrangement joins TRBV9 to TRBJ2-3; TRBD1 might be the D (6 bases). With 4 bases removed from V and 8 bases from J, the gap between germline ends came to 14 bases. CDR3 length equals 13 residues. The germline V gene encodes CDR1 SGDLS and CDR2 YYNGEE. CDR3 nucleotides: TGTGCCAGCAGCCCCAGGGGCGAAGGTACGCAGTATTTT. It translates to CASSPRGEGTQYF. Drawing the rest from reference TRBV9 and TRBJ2-3, the complete variable domain is DSGVTQTPKHLITATGQRVTLRCSPRSGDLSVYWYQQSLDQGLQFLIQYYNGEERAKGNILERFSAQQFPDLHSELNLSSLELGDSALYFCASSPRGEGTQYFGPGTRLTVL.

This clone was recorded a few times. This chain uses TRBV19 with TRBJ2-7; tentative D call: TRBD1 (5 bases). The V gene's germline CDR1 is LNHDA and CDR2 SQIVND (reference sequence). The CDR3 totals 13 residues. With 6 bases removed from V and 6 bases from J, the gap between germline ends came to 15 bases. The CDR3 loop is CASRTRPTGEQYF. Written as DNA, the CDR3 is TGTGCCAGTAGGACTCGGCCAACAGGCGAGCAGTACTTC.

This chain links TRBV7-2 with TRBJ2-7, with 8 bases matching TRBD2. CDR1 is SGHTA and CDR2 is FQGNSA in the germline V gene. The CDR3 consists of 15 residues. The junction had 13 bases not matched to a gene; V was cut back by 5 bases and J by 7 bases. The chain's CDR3 is CASSPGLVGRDEQYF. The CDR3, as DNA: TGTGCCAGCAGCCCGGGACTGGTCGGGAGGGATGAGCAGTACTTC.

The chain combines TRBV5-6 with TRBJ2-3, with 10 bases aligning to TRBD2. J was trimmed by 3 bases and V by 4 bases; bases with no gene match: 8. This CDR3 is 16 amino acids long. Germline CDR1 and CDR2: SGHDT and YYEEEE. The CDR3 sequence: CASSLTSGVRTDTQYF. CDR3 DNA sequence: TGTGCCAGCAGCCTAACTAGCGGGGTGAGGACAGATACGCAGTATTTT.

The CDR3 DNA is TGTGCCAGCAGTTGGACTAGCGGGAGTTCGGATGAGCAGTTCTTC. Its protein product is CASSWTSGSSDEQFF. J is TRBJ2-1 and V is TRBV27; TRBD2 matches at 13 bases. This CDR3 is 15 amino acids long. The V and J ends lost 4 bases and 8 bases, in that order; junction bases with no gene match: 5. CDR1 is MNHEY, CDR2 SMNVEV, per germline (reference sequence).

The chain employs TRBV28 and TRBJ1-3; TRBD1 is a possible D gene (6 bases). CDR1 is MDHEN and CDR2 is SYDVKM in the germline V gene. This CDR3 contains 12 residues. V was clipped by 7 bases and J by 4 bases, with 8 bases between them. CDR3 DNA sequence: TGTGCCAGCACGACAGGAGGAAACACCATATATTTT. Translated: CASTTGGNTIYF.

The rearrangement joins TRBV27 to TRBJ2-5; 8 bases match TRBD1. Losses at the gene ends were 6 bases for V and 2 bases for J; bases not matched to a gene: 8. This CDR3 region has 15 residues. Per germline, CDR1 MNHEY and CDR2 SMNVEV (reference sequence). The CDR3 is CASRPQGARQETQYF. CDR3 nucleotide sequence: TGTGCCAGCAGGCCCCAGGGGGCGCGTCAAGAGACCCAGTACTTC.

This chain uses TRBV28 with TRBJ1-2, with D unresolved. This CDR3 contains 12 residues. The germline V and J ends were trimmed by 2 bases and 5 bases, with 6 bases remaining between them. From germline, CDR1 is MDHEN and CDR2 SYDVKM. The CDR3 sequence: CASSLQVYGYTF. CDR3 nucleotide sequence: TGTGCCAGCAGTTTACAGGTTTATGGCTACACCTTC.

The chain employs TRBV6-5 and TRBJ2-7; 7 nucleotides align to TRBD1. In germline, CDR1 is MNHEY, CDR2 SVGAGI. This CDR3 is built from 15 residues. V was pared by 5 bases and J by 2 bases, with 9 bases of the junction left unmatched. The CDR3: CASSLKPGQTYEQYF. DNA for the CDR3: TGTGCCAGCAGTCTGAAGCCGGGACAGACCTACGAGCAGTACTTC.

This clone occurred once. V usage is TRBV2 and J usage is TRBJ2-1; the match to TRBD2 covers 13 bases. This CDR3 spans 19 amino acids. Germline CDR1 reads SNHLY; CDR2 reads FYNNEI. J lost 0 bases, V lost 5 bases, and 10 bases had no gene match. The CDR3, as DNA: TGTGCCAGCAGTCGTCCCGGGACTAGCGGGGTTAGCTCCTACAATGAGCAGTTCTTC. It encodes CASSRPGTSGVSSYNEQFF.

This clone was seen just once. The rearrangement uses TRBV5-1 and TRBJ2-1; no reliable D call. Germline V gene sequence: CDR1 SGHRS, CDR2 YFSETQ. The length of the CDR3 is 14 residues. V was shortened by 4 bases and J by 7 bases, with 15 bases between the two germline ends. The CDR3 is CASSAPELPNEQFF. The CDR3 DNA sequence: TGCGCCAGCAGCGCTCCGGAGTTACCGAATGAGCAGTTCTTC.